This paragraph covers one TCR beta chain sequence. Its antigen is not known. Trimming stripped 4 bases from V and 4 bases from J, with 12 bases between. CDR1 and CDR2 (germline): LGHNA, YNFKEQ. There are 14 residues in the CDR3. This sample stems from a study of T cell responses to AZD1222 COVID-19 vaccine. Findings of the study overall: Donors in the cohort were predominantly white British and more often female, and clonal diversity was possibly underestimated.

TCRdb's table, derived via immunoSEQ multiplex PCR, lists solely in-frame clones and lacks some. The table has around 100,000 clones, around 88% seen once. The TCR comes from an adult in good health. The sample was peripheral blood, taken on day 0 of AZD1222 vaccination. The V gene is TRBV4-2, the J gene TRBJ2-3; D is unresolved. For the CDR3, the DNA is TGTGCCAGCAGCCTCCTCGGCGGCTCAGATACGCAGTATTTT. Translated, it gives CASSLLGGSDTQYF.